This T cell receptor beta chain was captured by sequencing in a study of CD8+ T cells in alopecia areata listed by TCRdb under 2018. In the study overall: To study T cell clonal expansion in alopecia areata, the researchers applied high-throughput TCRbeta sequencing to both the C3H/HeJ mouse model and human patients. RNA was obtained with the PAXgene miRNA kit for fixed scalp, the miRNeasy kit for PBMCs, and the RNeasy kit for mouse skin. TCRbeta CDR3 regions were amplified by immunoSEQ multiplex PCR with 35 Vbeta forward and 13 Jbeta reverse primers. On the human side, TCRbeta sequencing was run on scalp tissue and on sorted CD4+ and CD8+ peripheral blood T cells from healthy controls and from alopecia areata patients with either patchy or totalis/universalis disease. Scalp clonality was compared among normal scalp (n=4), patchy alopecia areata scalp (n=8), and alopecia totalis/universalis scalp (n=8).

This clone was seen more than once but under ten times. Its antigen is currently not known. There are no base qualities to consult, and no much larger clone falls within one base. Libraries were made using the immunoSEQ multiplex PCR assay. RNA was extracted from all samples and reverse transcribed into cDNA, which served as template for TCR sequencing. SuperScript III was used to make first-strand cDNA, primed with a 2:1 mix of oligo-dT and random hexamers. A synthetic immune receptor repertoire was used to measure amplification bias, and any remaining bias was corrected computationally. Processing in the source paper ran as follows. Raw reads were preprocessed to remove errors, and CDR3 was defined by IMGT conventions from the conserved cysteine to phenylalanine. Clonality was calculated as 1 minus Shannon entropy normalized by log2 of the number of productive unique TCRs. Whether scalp clones were CD4 or CD8 was inferred by matching scalp TCRbeta sequences against CD4 and CD8 repertoires sorted from blood. TCRdb retrieved this table from immuneACCESS and kept in-frame rearrangements only. Not all clones are present; in checked studies, unresolved V genes account for under half, and no reason is known for the remainder. Clone size and the V and J calls come from that table; the DNA yielded D and trimming. The sample yields 100,000 to 150,000 clones; approximately 60% were counted once. The ten top clones hold approximately 2.8% of the sample.

After PBMCs were isolated by density centrifugation and stained for CD3, CD4 and CD8, a FACSAria was used to sort CD4+ and CD8+ T cells. Unaffected controls provided scalp biopsies and blood samples. Study-wide conclusions, independent of this receptor: Shared TCR sequences between patients were less evident than in mice, which may be partly attributable to HLA diversity in the patient population. Resident alphabeta T cells in normal human skin are also sequenced, complicating scalp TCR repertoire analysis, unlike mouse skin dominated by gammadelta T cells. Compared with normal scalp, lesional scalp had higher clonality and more expanded CD8+ clones, particularly in alopecia totalis/universalis, a pattern that suggests antigenic drive.

The CDR3 contains 16 residues, cysteine and phenylalanine counted. CDR3 DNA only is kept here, 48 bases in frame from base 1. Cut back by 5 bases and 8 bases, the V and J ends lie 22 bases apart. CDR1 and CDR2, per the germline V gene, are SGHTA and FQGNSA. The origin of this receptor is a human donor in good health. The sequence joins TRBV7-2 to TRBJ2-1; a weak D assignment points to TRBD1 (5 bases agree). The sequenced sample consisted of CD4+ T cells sorted from blood. The CDR3: CASSQASQGPFDEQFF. The bases are TGTGCCAGCAGCCAGGCCAGTCAGGGTCCCTTCGATGAGCAGTTCTTC.